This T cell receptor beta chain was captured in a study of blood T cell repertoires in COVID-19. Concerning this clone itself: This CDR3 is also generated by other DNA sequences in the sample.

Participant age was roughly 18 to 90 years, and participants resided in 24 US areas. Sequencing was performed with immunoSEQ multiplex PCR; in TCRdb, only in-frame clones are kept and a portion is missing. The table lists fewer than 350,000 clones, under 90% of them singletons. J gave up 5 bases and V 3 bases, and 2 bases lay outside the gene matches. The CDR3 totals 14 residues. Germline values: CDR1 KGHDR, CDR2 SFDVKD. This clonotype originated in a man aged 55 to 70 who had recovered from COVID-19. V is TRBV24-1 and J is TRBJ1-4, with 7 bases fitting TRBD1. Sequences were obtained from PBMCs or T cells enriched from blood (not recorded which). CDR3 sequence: CATSDTGENEKLFF. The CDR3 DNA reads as TGTGCCACCAGTGATACAGGGGAGAATGAAAAACTGTTTTTT.